This T cell receptor (beta chain) was sequenced in a study of blood T cell repertoires in COVID-19. Study in general: Samples representing acute and convalescent COVID-19 were sourced from the United States, Italy and Spain. Nucleic acid was either cDNA or gDNA, and it came from T cells, B-cell-depleted T cells, or PBMCs.

V lost 6 bases, J lost 5 bases, and 19 bases lay in between. There are 15 residues in the CDR3. Per germline, CDR1 SEHNR and CDR2 FQNEAQ (reference sequence). Per the study methods: Estimation of nucleated cell counts was performed using reference gene primer amplification. The table came from immunoSEQ multiplex PCR; TCRdb's copy has only in-frame clones and leaves some out. V and J calls and clone size are those listed in that table; D and trimming were worked out from the DNA. The data hold approximately 120,000 clones, with about three quarters observed a single time. Input material: peripheral blood. This chain joins TRBV7-9 and TRBJ1-1; D gene ambiguous. The source of this sequence is a human donor in a cohort sampled during active or convalescent COVID-19. The CDR3 coding sequence is TGTGCCAGCAGTCAGGCACTCGGGGTGGGGACTGAAGCTTTCTTT. It specifies CASSQALGVGTEAFF.